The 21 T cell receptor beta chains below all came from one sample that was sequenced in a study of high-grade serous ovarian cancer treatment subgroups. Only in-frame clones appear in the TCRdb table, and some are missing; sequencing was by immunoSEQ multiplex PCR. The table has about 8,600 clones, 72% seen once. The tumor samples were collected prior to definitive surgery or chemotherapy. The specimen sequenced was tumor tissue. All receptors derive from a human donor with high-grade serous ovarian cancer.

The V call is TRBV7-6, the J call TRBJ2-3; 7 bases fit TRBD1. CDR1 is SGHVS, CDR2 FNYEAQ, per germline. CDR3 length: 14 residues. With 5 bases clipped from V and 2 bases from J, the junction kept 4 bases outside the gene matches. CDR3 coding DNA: TGTGCCAGCAGCCCGGGACAGCTCACAGATACGCAGTATTTT. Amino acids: CASSPGQLTDTQYF.

CDR3 in amino acids: CASLREVNTEAFF. The CDR3, as DNA: TGTGCCAGCCTGCGGGAGGTGAACACTGAAGCTTTCTTT. The rearrangement uses TRBV18 and TRBJ1-1; the D is unclear. Germline V gene sequence: CDR1 KGHSH, CDR2 LQKENI. This CDR3 is 13 amino acids long. Trimming left V 8 bases short and J 0 bases short, with 10 bases between. The variable domain in full, completed from reference TRBV18 and TRBJ1-1, reads NAGVMQNPRHLVRRRGQEARLRCSPMKGHSHVYWYRQLPEEGLKFMVYLQKENIIDESGMPKERFSAEFPKEGPSILRIQQVVRGDSAAYFCASLREVNTEAFFGQGTRLTVV.

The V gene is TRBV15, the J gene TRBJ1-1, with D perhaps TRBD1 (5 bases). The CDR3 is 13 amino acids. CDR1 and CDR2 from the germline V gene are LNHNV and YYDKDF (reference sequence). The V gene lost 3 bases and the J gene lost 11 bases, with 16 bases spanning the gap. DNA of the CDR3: TGTGCCACCAGCAGTGGGGTGGGGCAGGGTGCTTTCTTT. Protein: CATSSGVGQGAFF.

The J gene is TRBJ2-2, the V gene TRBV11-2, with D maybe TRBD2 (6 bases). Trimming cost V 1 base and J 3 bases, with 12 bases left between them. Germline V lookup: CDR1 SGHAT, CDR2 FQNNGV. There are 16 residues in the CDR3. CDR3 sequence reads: CASSLVDGSDTGELFF. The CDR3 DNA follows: TGTGCCAGCAGCTTAGTCGACGGGAGCGACACCGGGGAGCTGTTTTTT.

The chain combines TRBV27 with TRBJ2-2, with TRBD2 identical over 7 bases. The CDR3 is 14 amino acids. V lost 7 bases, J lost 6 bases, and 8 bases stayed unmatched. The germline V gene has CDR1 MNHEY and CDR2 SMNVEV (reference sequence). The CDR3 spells CASTLRGGAGELFF. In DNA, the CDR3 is TGTGCCAGCACCCTTCGTGGGGGGGCCGGGGAGCTGTTTTTT.

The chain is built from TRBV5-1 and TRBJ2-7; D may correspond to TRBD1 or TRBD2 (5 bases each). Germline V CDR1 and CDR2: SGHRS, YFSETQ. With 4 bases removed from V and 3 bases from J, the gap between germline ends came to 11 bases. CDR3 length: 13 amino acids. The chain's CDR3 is CASSGDRDYEQYF. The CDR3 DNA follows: TGCGCCAGCAGCGGGGACCGAGACTACGAGCAGTACTTC.

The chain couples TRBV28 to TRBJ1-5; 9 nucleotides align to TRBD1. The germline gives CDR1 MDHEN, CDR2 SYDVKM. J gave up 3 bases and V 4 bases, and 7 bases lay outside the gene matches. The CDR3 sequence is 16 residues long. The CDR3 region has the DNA TGTGCCAGCAGTTGGGGGACAGGGCTCGCCAATCAGCCCCAGCATTTT. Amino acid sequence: CASSWGTGLANQPQHF.

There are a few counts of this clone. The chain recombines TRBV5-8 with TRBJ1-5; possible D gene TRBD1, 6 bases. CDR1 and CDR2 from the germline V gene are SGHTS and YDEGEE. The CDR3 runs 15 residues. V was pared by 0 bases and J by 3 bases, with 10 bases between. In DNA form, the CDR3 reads TGTGCCAGCAGCTTGGCTGGACAGCTCAATCAGCCCCAGCATTTT. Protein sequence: CASSLAGQLNQPQHF.

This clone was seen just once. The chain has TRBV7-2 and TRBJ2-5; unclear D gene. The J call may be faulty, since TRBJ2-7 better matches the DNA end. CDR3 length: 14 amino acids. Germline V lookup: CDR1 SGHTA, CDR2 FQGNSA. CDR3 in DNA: TGTGCCAGCAGCTTAGGGGGATCGTACTACGAGCAGTACTTC. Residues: CASSLGGSYYEQYF.

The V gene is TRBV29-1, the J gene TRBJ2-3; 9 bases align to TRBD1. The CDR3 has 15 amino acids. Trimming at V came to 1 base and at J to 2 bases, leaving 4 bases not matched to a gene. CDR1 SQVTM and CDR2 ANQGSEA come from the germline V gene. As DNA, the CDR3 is TGCAGCGTTGAAGGCGGGACAGGGAACACAGATACGCAGTATTTT. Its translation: CSVEGGTGNTDTQYF.

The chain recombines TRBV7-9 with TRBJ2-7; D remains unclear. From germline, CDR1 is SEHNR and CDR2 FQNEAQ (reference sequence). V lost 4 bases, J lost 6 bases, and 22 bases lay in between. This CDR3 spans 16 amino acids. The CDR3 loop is CASSYSQRHEAVEQYF. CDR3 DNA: TGTGCCAGCAGCTACTCCCAACGCCACGAGGCTGTCGAGCAGTACTTC.

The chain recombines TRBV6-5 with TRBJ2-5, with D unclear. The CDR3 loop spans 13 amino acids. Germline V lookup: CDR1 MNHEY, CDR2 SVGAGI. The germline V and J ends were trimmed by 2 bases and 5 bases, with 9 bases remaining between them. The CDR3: CASSYTVRETQYF. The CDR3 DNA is TGTGCCAGCAGTTACACCGTACGGGAGACCCAGTACTTC.

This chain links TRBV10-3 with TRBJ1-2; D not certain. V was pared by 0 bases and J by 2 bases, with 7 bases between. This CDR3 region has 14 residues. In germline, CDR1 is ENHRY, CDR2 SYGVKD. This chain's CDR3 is CAISESWENYGYTF. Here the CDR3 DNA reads TGTGCCATCAGTGAGTCTTGGGAGAACTATGGCTACACCTTC.

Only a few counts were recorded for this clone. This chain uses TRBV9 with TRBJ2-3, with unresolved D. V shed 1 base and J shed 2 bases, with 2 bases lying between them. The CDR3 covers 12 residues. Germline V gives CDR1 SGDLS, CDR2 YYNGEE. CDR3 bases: TGTGCCAGCAGCGTACTCACAGATACGCAGTATTTT. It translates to CASSVLTDTQYF.

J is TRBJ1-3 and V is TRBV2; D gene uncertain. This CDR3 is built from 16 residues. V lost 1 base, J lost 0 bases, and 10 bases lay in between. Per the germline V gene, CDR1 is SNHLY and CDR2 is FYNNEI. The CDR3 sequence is CASSEEVIGSGNTIYF. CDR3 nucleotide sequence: TGTGCCAGCAGTGAAGAAGTGATTGGCTCTGGAAACACCATATATTTT.

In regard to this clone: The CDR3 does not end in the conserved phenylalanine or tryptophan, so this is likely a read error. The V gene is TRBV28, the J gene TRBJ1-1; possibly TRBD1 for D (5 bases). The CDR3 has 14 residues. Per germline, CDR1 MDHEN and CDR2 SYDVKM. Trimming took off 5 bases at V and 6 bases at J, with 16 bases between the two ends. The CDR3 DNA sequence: TGTGCCAGCAGTCAAACGACAGACTTTTCTGAAGCTTTCCTT. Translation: CASSQTTDFSEAFL.

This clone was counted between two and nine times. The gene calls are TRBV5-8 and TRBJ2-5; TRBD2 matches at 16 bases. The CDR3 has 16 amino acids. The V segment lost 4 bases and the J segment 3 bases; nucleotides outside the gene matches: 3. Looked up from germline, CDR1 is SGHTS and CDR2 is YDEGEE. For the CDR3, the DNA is TGTGCCAGCAGCCCCGGGACTAGCGGGAGGGAAGAGACCCAGTACTTC. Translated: CASSPGTSGREETQYF.

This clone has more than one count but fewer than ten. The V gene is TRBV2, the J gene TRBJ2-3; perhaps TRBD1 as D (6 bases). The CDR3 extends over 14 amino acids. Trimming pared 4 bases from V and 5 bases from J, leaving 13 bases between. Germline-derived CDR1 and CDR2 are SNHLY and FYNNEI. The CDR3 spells CASSGDIGGDTQYF. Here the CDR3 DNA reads TGTGCCAGCAGTGGGGACATCGGAGGAGATACGCAGTATTTT.

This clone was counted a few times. The CDR3 DNA is TGTGCCACCAACGGGGGTGAGAGCACAGATACGCAGTATTTT. It yields the protein CATNGGESTDTQYF. This chain uses TRBV15 with TRBJ2-3; perhaps TRBD2 as D (6 bases). Germline values: CDR1 LNHNV, CDR2 YYDKDF (reference sequence). Deletions cut 7 bases from V and 0 bases from J, with 11 bases between. The CDR3 covers 14 residues. The entire variable domain, with the rest obtained from reference TRBV15 and TRBJ2-3, is as follows: DAMVIQNPRYQVTQFGKPVTLSCSQTLNHNVMYWYQQKSSQAPKLLFHYYDKDFNNEADTPDNFQSRRPNTSFCFLDIRSPGLGDTAMYLCATNGGESTDTQYFGPGTRLTVL.

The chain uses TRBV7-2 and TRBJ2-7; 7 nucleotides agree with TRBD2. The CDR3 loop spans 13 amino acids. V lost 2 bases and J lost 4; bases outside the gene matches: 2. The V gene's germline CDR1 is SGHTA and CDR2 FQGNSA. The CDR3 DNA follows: TGTGCCAGCAGCTTACGGGAGGCGTACGAGCAGTACTTC. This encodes CASSLREAYEQYF.

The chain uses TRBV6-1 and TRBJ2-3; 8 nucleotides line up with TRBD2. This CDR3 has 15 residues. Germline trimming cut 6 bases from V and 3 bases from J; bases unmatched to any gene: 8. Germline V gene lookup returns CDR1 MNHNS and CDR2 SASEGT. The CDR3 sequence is CASRHSGIKTDTQYF. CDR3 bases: TGTGCCAGCAGACATAGCGGGATTAAAACAGATACGCAGTATTTT.